Listed below are T cell receptor beta chains from one sample, sequenced in a study of T-cell reconstitution after alpha-beta-depleted transplantation in children. TCRdb ran MiXCR on the PCR reads and lists one entry per CDR3 protein. The sample carries around 580,000 distinct CDR3 sequences, approximately 22% recorded once. The material sequenced was PBMCs, mostly from graft donor cells, taken 360 days after TCRalphabeta/CD19-depleted stem cell transplant. These receptors originate from a boy less than two years old who had a stem cell transplant for acute myeloid leukemia, so the T cells may come from the graft donor. Each CDR3 is given with its conserved first and last residue. D genes are given only for firm matches. Some rows mark clone size as missing; the rest say once, few, many or name a class of expanded clone.

V gene	clone size	J gene	CDR3 length	D gene	CDR3 protein	CDR3 DNA
TRBV5-1	-	TRBJ1-4	14	-	CASSLEQVGEKLFF	TGCGCCAGCAGCTTGGAACAGGTGGGGGAAAAACTGTTTTTT
TRBV20-1	few	TRBJ1-6	13	TRBD1	CSAPPGGGSPLHF	TGCAGTGCTCCTCCAGGGGGCGGTTCACCCCTCCACTTT
TRBV6-1	-	TRBJ2-1	18	TRBD2	CASSRGLAGGPPYNEQFF	TGTGCCAGCAGTCGAGGACTAGCGGGGGGCCCTCCCTACAATGAGCAGTTCTTC
TRBV20-1	few	TRBJ2-3	15	-	CSARDHSTHTDTQYF	TGCAGTGCTAGGGACCATTCGACCCACACAGATACGCAGTATTTT
TRBV5-1	few	TRBJ2-1	14	TRBD1	CASSIGDSYNEQFF	TGCGCCAGCAGCATAGGGGACAGCTACAATGAGCAGTTCTTC
TRBV5-1	-	TRBJ2-4	14	TRBD1	CASSLDRGPNIQYF	TGCGCCAGCAGCTTGGACAGGGGGCCGAACATTCAGTACTTC
TRBV18	-	TRBJ1-1	16	-	CASSPPVGRLNTEAFF	TGTGCCAGCTCACCACCGGTTGGGAGGCTGAACACTGAAGCTTTCTTT
TRBV12-3/TRBV12-4	-	TRBJ2-7	15	TRBD2	CASSLGTSGGYEQYF	TGTGCCAGCAGCCTAGGGACTAGCGGGGGATACGAGCAGTACTTC
TRBV5-6	-	TRBJ1-1	17	-	CASSLKDRIPADTEAFF	TGTGCCAGCAGCTTAAAGGACAGAATCCCCGCGGACACTGAAGCTTTCTTT
TRBV12-3/TRBV12-4	many	TRBJ2-5	15	TRBD2	CASSPNLLAGETQYF	TGTGCCAGCAGTCCTAACCTCCTAGCGGGAGAGACCCAGTACTTC
TRBV15	once	TRBJ2-2	15	-	CATSRVAGYTGELFF	TGTGCCACCAGCAGAGTGGCAGGCTACACCGGGGAGCTGTTTTTT
TRBV20-1	many	TRBJ1-1	13	-	CSATGNMNTEAFF	TGCAGTGCTACAGGTAATATGAACACTGAAGCTTTCTTT
TRBV24-1	-	TRBJ2-1	13	-	CATSDYWDNEQFF	TGTGCCACCAGTGATTATTGGGACAATGAGCAGTTCTTC
TRBV6-1	-	TRBJ2-3	16	TRBD2	CASRPPFAGGTDTQYF	TGTGCCAGCCGACCCCCGTTCGCGGGGGGCACAGATACGCAGTATTTT
TRBV4-3	-	TRBJ2-7	15	-	CASSQDLTGAYEQYF	TGCGCCAGCAGCCAAGACCTTACAGGAGCCTACGAGCAGTACTTC
TRBV5-1	-	TRBJ2-7	12	-	CASSLVENEQYF	TGCGCCAGCAGCTTGGTGGAGAACGAGCAGTACTTC
TRBV12-3/TRBV12-4	-	TRBJ1-1	15	TRBD1	CASNRVRGLGTEAFF	TGTGCCAGCAATCGGGTAAGGGGGCTAGGGACTGAAGCTTTCTTT
TRBV6-5	-	TRBJ2-7	14	-	CASSYYAGPYEQYF	TGTGCCAGCAGTTACTACGCGGGGCCCTACGAGCAGTACTTC
TRBV7-8	-	TRBJ2-5	13	-	CASSLLDGATQYF	TGTGCCAGCAGCTTACTCGACGGGGCCACCCAGTACTTC
TRBV12-3/TRBV12-4	-	TRBJ2-3	16	-	CASSLAQRLVEDTQYF	TGTGCCAGCAGTTTAGCGCAACGGTTGGTGGAAGATACGCAGTATTTT
TRBV29-1	many	TRBJ1-1	12	-	CSVEMDNTEAFF	TGCAGCGTTGAAATGGACAACACTGAAGCTTTCTTT
TRBV29-1	many	TRBJ2-1	12	-	CSVSGDLDEQFF	TGCAGCGTTTCGGGGGACCTGGATGAGCAGTTCTTC
TRBV24-1	few	TRBJ2-3	13	-	CATSELSGDTQYF	TGTGCCACCAGTGAACTTTCAGGGGATACGCAGTATTTT
TRBV20-1	-	TRBJ2-4	18	TRBD2	CSASPLAGGPIAKNIQYF	TGCAGTGCTAGTCCACTAGCGGGGGGTCCTATAGCCAAAAACATTCAGTACTTC
TRBV7-2	-	TRBJ1-4	16	-	CASSLAPGRGGEKLFF	TGTGCCAGCAGCTTAGCCCCCGGCAGGGGAGGCGAAAAACTGTTTTTT
TRBV4-3	-	TRBJ2-7	18	TRBD1	CASSQGTRTGGRTYEQYF	TGCGCCAGCAGCCAAGGCACGAGGACAGGGGGAAGGACCTACGAGCAGTACTTC
TRBV20-1	few	TRBJ1-1	16	TRBD1	CSARDRTGKMNTEAFF	TGCAGTGCTAGAGATCGGACAGGGAAGATGAACACTGAAGCTTTCTTT
TRBV5-1	-	TRBJ2-5	11	-	CASSLKGLQYF	TGCGCCAGCAGCTTGAAGGGGTTGCAGTACTTC
TRBV24-1	few	TRBJ2-3	13	TRBD2	CATSGGAGDTQYF	TGTGCCACTAGCGGGGGGGCCGGAGATACGCAGTATTTT
TRBV7-3	many	TRBJ1-1	15	-	CASSSPLGGDTEAFF	TGTGCCAGCAGCTCACCGTTAGGAGGAGACACTGAAGCTTTCTTT
TRBV20-1	few	TRBJ1-4	15	-	CSARDSGGTNEKLFF	TGCAGTGCTAGAGATTCTGGGGGAACTAATGAAAAACTGTTTTTT
TRBV2	-	TRBJ2-1	13	-	CASSEGPMNEQFF	TGTGCCAGCAGTGAGGGCCCTATGAATGAGCAGTTCTTC
TRBV12-3/TRBV12-4	many	TRBJ2-2	11	-	CASSFSQGRFF	TGTGCCAGCAGTTTTTCCCAGGGCCGCTTTTTT
TRBV12-3/TRBV12-4	-	TRBJ1-5	15	-	CASSFSGPSNQPQHF	TGTGCCAGCAGTTTCTCTGGGCCTAGCAATCAGCCCCAGCATTTT
TRBV7-2	many	TRBJ1-1	15	-	CASSLWRPGDTEAFF	TGTGCCAGCAGCTTATGGAGGCCCGGGGACACTGAAGCTTTCTTT
TRBV20-1	many	TRBJ2-5	16	TRBD2	CSARNLAGGHQETQYF	TGCAGTGCTAGGAATCTAGCGGGGGGCCACCAAGAGACCCAGTACTTC